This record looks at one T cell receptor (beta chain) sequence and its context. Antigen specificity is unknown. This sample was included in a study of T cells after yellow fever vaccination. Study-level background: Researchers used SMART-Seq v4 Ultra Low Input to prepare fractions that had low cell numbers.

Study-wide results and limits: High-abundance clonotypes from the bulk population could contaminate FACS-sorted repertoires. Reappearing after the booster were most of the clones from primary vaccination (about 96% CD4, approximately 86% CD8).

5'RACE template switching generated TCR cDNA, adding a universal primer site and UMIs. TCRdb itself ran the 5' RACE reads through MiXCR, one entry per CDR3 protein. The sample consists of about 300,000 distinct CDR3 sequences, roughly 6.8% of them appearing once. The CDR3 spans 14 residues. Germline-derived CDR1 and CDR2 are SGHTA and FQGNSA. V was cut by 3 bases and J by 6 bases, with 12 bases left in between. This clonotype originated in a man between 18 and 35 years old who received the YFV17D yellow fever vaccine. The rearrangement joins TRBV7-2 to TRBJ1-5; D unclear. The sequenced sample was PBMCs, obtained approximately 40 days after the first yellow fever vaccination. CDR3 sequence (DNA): TGTGCCAGCAGCTTCTCGGAGTTCGGTCAGCCCCAGCATTTT. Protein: CASSFSEFGQPQHF.